Listed below are T cell receptor beta chains from one sample, sequenced in a study of blood T cell repertoires in COVID-19. Using immunoSEQ multiplex PCR, the repertoire was profiled, and TCRdb retains in-frame clones only, with some absent. This sample yields around 340,000 clones, of which over 85% are seen a single time; 3.9% belongs to the top ten. Specimen: peripheral blood. The receptors stem from a woman in her sixties with COVID-19, enrolled during active disease. The CDR3 runs from the conserved cysteine through the conserved F or W. A D gene is named only where the DNA matches it firmly. Clone size is not always given. Where it is, it says once, few, many or a class for expanded clones.

abundance: once; d_gene: NA; v_gene: TRBV7-9; j_gene: TRBJ1-2; CDR3nt: TGTGCCAGCAGCTACGGAGAAGTAAACTATGGCTACACCTTC; CDR3aa: CASSYGEVNYGYTF
abundance: NA; d_gene: TRBD1; v_gene: TRBV28; j_gene: TRBJ1-2; CDR3nt: TGTGCCAGCAGCTCCGGGACAGGGCTAAGGGGCTACACCTTC; CDR3aa: CASSSGTGLRGYTF
abundance: NA; d_gene: NA; v_gene: TRBV19; j_gene: TRBJ2-1; CDR3nt: TGTGCCAGTACTGGGGGAGACAGGCCTTACAATGAGCAGTTCTTC; CDR3aa: CASTGGDRPYNEQFF
abundance: NA; d_gene: TRBD1; v_gene: TRBV6-5; j_gene: TRBJ1-2; CDR3nt: TGTGCCAGCAGTTACTCACCAGGGGGGAACTATGGCTACACCTTC; CDR3aa: CASSYSPGGNYGYTF
abundance: NA; d_gene: NA; v_gene: TRBV28; j_gene: TRBJ1-1; CDR3nt: TGTGCCAGCTCGGAGGTGAACACTGAAGCTTTCTTT; CDR3aa: CASSEVNTEAFF
abundance: NA; d_gene: NA; v_gene: TRBV27; j_gene: TRBJ2-1; CDR3nt: TGTGCCAGCAGTTTAAGGGGGGGATACAATGAGCAGTTCTTC; CDR3aa: CASSLRGGYNEQFF
abundance: NA; d_gene: TRBD2; v_gene: TRBV15; j_gene: TRBJ2-1; CDR3nt: TGTGCCACCACAAAGCGGGGGAGCTCCTACAATGAGCAGTTCTTC; CDR3aa: CATTKRGSSYNEQFF
abundance: NA; d_gene: NA; v_gene: TRBV11-2; j_gene: TRBJ1-1; CDR3nt: TGTGCCAGCAGTTCTGGGCGTGGGCAGGGCGTCACTGAAGCTTTCTTT; CDR3aa: CASSSGRGQGVTEAFF
abundance: NA; d_gene: NA; v_gene: TRBV18; j_gene: TRBJ2-5; CDR3nt: TGTGCCAGCTCACTACAGCAGGGAGGATTGGAGACCCAGTACTTC; CDR3aa: CASSLQQGGLETQYF
abundance: NA; d_gene: TRBD1; v_gene: TRBV6-5; j_gene: TRBJ2-7; CDR3nt: TGTGCCAGCAGTTACGGGACAGGGAACTACGAGCAGTACTTC; CDR3aa: CASSYGTGNYEQYF
abundance: NA; d_gene: NA; v_gene: TRBV5-1; j_gene: TRBJ1-2; CDR3nt: TGCGCCAGCAGCCCCCGATCCGACAGACTCTATGGCTACACCTTC; CDR3aa: CASSPRSDRLYGYTF
abundance: NA; d_gene: NA; v_gene: TRBV14; j_gene: TRBJ1-2; CDR3nt: TGTGCCAGCAGCCAAGTGCGGGGGGCCTATGGCTACACCTTC; CDR3aa: CASSQVRGAYGYTF
abundance: NA; d_gene: NA; v_gene: TRBV28; j_gene: TRBJ2-5; CDR3nt: TGTGCCAGCGGGGAGGCGTACTTC; CDR3aa: CASGEAYF
abundance: NA; d_gene: TRBD1; v_gene: TRBV7-2; j_gene: TRBJ2-7; CDR3nt: TGTGCCAGCAGCTTAGTGGCAGGGGGCTTCTACGAGCAGTACTTC; CDR3aa: CASSLVAGGFYEQYF
abundance: NA; d_gene: NA; v_gene: TRBV12-3/TRBV12-4; j_gene: TRBJ1-6; CDR3nt: TGTGCCAGCAGTTCTAGCTCCTCTTCACCCCTCCACTTT; CDR3aa: CASSSSSSSPLHF
abundance: NA; d_gene: NA; v_gene: TRBV11-2; j_gene: TRBJ1-1; CDR3nt: TGTGCCAGCAGCGGCCAGGGTGGAACTGAAGCTTTCTTT; CDR3aa: CASSGQGGTEAFF
abundance: NA; d_gene: NA; v_gene: TRBV28; j_gene: TRBJ2-7; CDR3nt: TGTGCCAGCAGTGCGGATTGGTATGAGCAGTACTTC; CDR3aa: CASSADWYEQYF
abundance: NA; d_gene: NA; v_gene: TRBV5-1; j_gene: TRBJ2-5; CDR3nt: TGCGCCAGCAGCCTAAGGCAGGGAGGAGAGACCCAGTACTTC; CDR3aa: CASSLRQGGETQYF
abundance: NA; d_gene: NA; v_gene: TRBV4-2; j_gene: TRBJ2-7; CDR3nt: TGTGCCAGCAGCCAAGATGGGACAGCGGGGGACCAATACGAGCAGTACTTC; CDR3aa: CASSQDGTAGDQYEQYF
abundance: many; d_gene: TRBD1; v_gene: TRBV30; j_gene: TRBJ2-7; CDR3nt: TGTGCCTCAGACAAAGGGGGCTACTACGAGCAGTACTTC; CDR3aa: CASDKGGYYEQYF
abundance: NA; d_gene: NA; v_gene: TRBV28; j_gene: TRBJ1-6; CDR3nt: TGTGCCAGCAGTCCGATTCAGGGACCCCTCCACTTT; CDR3aa: CASSPIQGPLHF
abundance: NA; d_gene: NA; v_gene: TRBV5-1; j_gene: TRBJ1-1; CDR3nt: TGCGCCAGCCGAGGAAACACTGAAGCTTTCTTT; CDR3aa: CASRGNTEAFF
abundance: NA; d_gene: TRBD2; v_gene: TRBV2; j_gene: TRBJ2-3; CDR3nt: TGTGCCAGCAAGGATGGTAGCGGGGGGTTACGGGGCACAGATACGCAGTATTTT; CDR3aa: CASKDGSGGLRGTDTQYF
abundance: NA; d_gene: NA; v_gene: TRBV11-2; j_gene: TRBJ2-2; CDR3nt: TGTGCCAGCAGCCTTCGTGGTGAGGGCACCGGGGAGCTGTTTTTT; CDR3aa: CASSLRGEGTGELFF
abundance: NA; d_gene: NA; v_gene: TRBV24-1; j_gene: TRBJ1-5; CDR3nt: TGTGCCACCAGTGAGAGACAGGCAGGCAATCAGCCCCAGCATTTT; CDR3aa: CATSERQAGNQPQHF
abundance: NA; d_gene: NA; v_gene: TRBV18; j_gene: TRBJ1-2; CDR3nt: TGTGCCAGCTCACCACTCGACAGGAACTATGGCTACACCTTC; CDR3aa: CASSPLDRNYGYTF
abundance: NA; d_gene: NA; v_gene: TRBV10-3; j_gene: TRBJ2-7; CDR3nt: TGTGCCATCATGGTAGCGGCGCGCTACGAGCAGTACTTC; CDR3aa: CAIMVAARYEQYF
abundance: NA; d_gene: NA; v_gene: TRBV11-2; j_gene: TRBJ2-7; CDR3nt: TGTGCCAGCAGCCCGACGGGCTCCTACGAGCAGTACTTC; CDR3aa: CASSPTGSYEQYF
abundance: NA; d_gene: NA; v_gene: TRBV18; j_gene: TRBJ2-2; CDR3nt: TGTGCCAGCTCACCTGGGGGGACCGGGGAGCTGTTTTTT; CDR3aa: CASSPGGTGELFF
abundance: NA; d_gene: TRBD2; v_gene: TRBV5-1; j_gene: TRBJ2-5; CDR3nt: TGCGCCAGCAGCTTGGCGGGACTAGCGGGGGGCCCACAAGAGACCCAGTACTTC; CDR3aa: CASSLAGLAGGPQETQYF
abundance: NA; d_gene: TRBD1; v_gene: TRBV25-1; j_gene: TRBJ1-2; CDR3nt: TGTGCCAGCAGGGAGGACAGGGGGCTCTATGGCTACACCTTC; CDR3aa: CASREDRGLYGYTF
abundance: NA; d_gene: NA; v_gene: TRBV12-2; j_gene: TRBJ1-6; CDR3nt: TGTGCAAGTCGGCGGGGAGGGACTTCACCCCTCCACTTT; CDR3aa: CASRRGGTSPLHF
abundance: NA; d_gene: NA; v_gene: TRBV18; j_gene: TRBJ1-1; CDR3nt: TGTGCCAGCTCACCCGCCAGCGACGGTAACACTGAAGCTTTCTTT; CDR3aa: CASSPASDGNTEAFF
abundance: once; d_gene: NA; v_gene: TRBV30; j_gene: TRBJ1-3; CDR3nt: TGTGCCTGGAGTGTACTAAGTGGAAACACCATATATTTT; CDR3aa: CAWSVLSGNTIYF
abundance: once; d_gene: TRBD1; v_gene: TRBV15; j_gene: TRBJ1-1; CDR3nt: TGTGCCACCAGCAGACCGGGACAGGGAATCACTGAAGCTTTCTTT; CDR3aa: CATSRPGQGITEAFF
abundance: NA; d_gene: TRBD1; v_gene: TRBV7-3; j_gene: TRBJ1-2; CDR3nt: TGTGCCAGCAGCCCAGGACAGGGGAGCGGCTACACCTTC; CDR3aa: CASSPGQGSGYTF
abundance: NA; d_gene: NA; v_gene: TRBV19; j_gene: TRBJ1-2; CDR3nt: TGTGCCAGTAGCCCCCTGGGACAAAACTATGGCTACACCTTC; CDR3aa: CASSPLGQNYGYTF
abundance: NA; d_gene: NA; v_gene: TRBV25-1; j_gene: TRBJ1-6; CDR3nt: TGTGCCAGCAGTGAATATGGGGGAGGGGGGAATTCACCCCTCCACTTT; CDR3aa: CASSEYGGGGNSPLHF
abundance: NA; d_gene: NA; v_gene: TRBV19; j_gene: TRBJ1-2; CDR3nt: TGTGCCAGTAGTATAGAAGAGGGAGCTAACTATGGCTACACCTTC; CDR3aa: CASSIEEGANYGYTF
abundance: NA; d_gene: NA; v_gene: TRBV29-1; j_gene: TRBJ1-4; CDR3nt: TGCAGCGTTGGGCAGGGAAATGAAAAACTGTTTTTT; CDR3aa: CSVGQGNEKLFF
abundance: few; d_gene: NA; v_gene: TRBV10-3; j_gene: TRBJ1-2; CDR3nt: TGTGCCACGGGAGGACGGGTCTTAGCTAACTATGGCTACACCTTC; CDR3aa: CATGGRVLANYGYTF
abundance: NA; d_gene: TRBD2; v_gene: TRBV30; j_gene: TRBJ2-1; CDR3nt: TGTGCCTGGAGTTTTACGGGGGGGTTCGGTGAGCAGTTCTTC; CDR3aa: CAWSFTGGFGEQFF
abundance: NA; d_gene: NA; v_gene: TRBV18; j_gene: TRBJ1-1; CDR3nt: TGTGCCAGCTACCTCACGGAGGACACTGAAGCTTTCTTT; CDR3aa: CASYLTEDTEAFF
abundance: few; d_gene: NA; v_gene: TRBV6-5; j_gene: TRBJ1-1; CDR3nt: TGTGCCAGTTCCCGCACTGAAGCTTTCTTT; CDR3aa: CASSRTEAFF
abundance: NA; d_gene: NA; v_gene: TRBV11-2; j_gene: TRBJ1-2; CDR3nt: TGTGCCAGCAGCTTAGACAGAGGCTATGGCTACACCTTC; CDR3aa: CASSLDRGYGYTF
abundance: few; d_gene: NA; v_gene: TRBV5-1; j_gene: TRBJ1-1; CDR3nt: TGCGCCAGCAGCCCCGGGTCGTACACTGAAGCTTTCTTT; CDR3aa: CASSPGSYTEAFF
abundance: NA; d_gene: NA; v_gene: TRBV4-2; j_gene: TRBJ1-2; CDR3nt: TGTGCCAGCAGCCAACAAACTCTTACCGACAGAGCCTATGGCTACACCTTC; CDR3aa: CASSQQTLTDRAYGYTF
abundance: NA; d_gene: NA; v_gene: TRBV11-2; j_gene: TRBJ1-1; CDR3nt: TGTGTGTCCCAAACAGGGTGGGGTGAAGCTTTCTTT; CDR3aa: CVSQTGWGEAFF
abundance: NA; d_gene: TRBD2; v_gene: TRBV27; j_gene: TRBJ2-3; CDR3nt: TGTGCCAGCAGTTACCGGGGAGCGGGGCGCACAGATACGCAGTATTTT; CDR3aa: CASSYRGAGRTDTQYF
abundance: NA; d_gene: NA; v_gene: TRBV7-2; j_gene: TRBJ2-3; CDR3nt: TGTGCCAGCAGCACTGACTACCTCAGCACAGATACGCAGTATTTT; CDR3aa: CASSTDYLSTDTQYF
abundance: NA; d_gene: TRBD1; v_gene: TRBV10-1; j_gene: TRBJ2-5; CDR3nt: TGCGCCAGCAGTGAGTCTGGACAGGGAGGGACCCAGTACTTC; CDR3aa: CASSESGQGGTQYF
abundance: NA; d_gene: TRBD1; v_gene: TRBV5-5; j_gene: TRBJ1-1; CDR3nt: TGTGCCAGCAGCAAGGGGGCAATGGTGAACACTGAAGCTTTCTTT; CDR3aa: CASSKGAMVNTEAFF
abundance: NA; d_gene: TRBD1; v_gene: TRBV6-5; j_gene: TRBJ1-6; CDR3nt: TGTGCCAGCAGTTCAGACGGGACAGCTCGTAATTCACCCCTCCACTTT; CDR3aa: CASSSDGTARNSPLHF